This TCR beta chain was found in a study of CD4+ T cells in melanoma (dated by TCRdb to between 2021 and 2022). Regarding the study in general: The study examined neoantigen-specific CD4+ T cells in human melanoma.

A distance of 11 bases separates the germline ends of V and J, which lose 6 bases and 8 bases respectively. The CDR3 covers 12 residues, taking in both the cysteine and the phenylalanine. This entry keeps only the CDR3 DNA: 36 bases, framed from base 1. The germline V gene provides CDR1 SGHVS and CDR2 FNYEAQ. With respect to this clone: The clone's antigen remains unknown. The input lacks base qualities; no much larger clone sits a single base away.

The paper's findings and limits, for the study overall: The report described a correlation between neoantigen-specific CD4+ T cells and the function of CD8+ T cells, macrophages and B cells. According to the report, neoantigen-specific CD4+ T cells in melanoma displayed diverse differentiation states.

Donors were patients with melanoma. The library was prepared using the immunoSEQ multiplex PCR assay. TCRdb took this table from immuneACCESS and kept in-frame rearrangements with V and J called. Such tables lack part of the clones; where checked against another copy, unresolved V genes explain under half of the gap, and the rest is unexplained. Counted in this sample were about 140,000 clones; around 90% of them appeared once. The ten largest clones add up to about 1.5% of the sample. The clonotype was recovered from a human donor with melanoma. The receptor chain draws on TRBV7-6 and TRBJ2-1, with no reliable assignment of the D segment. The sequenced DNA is TGTGCCAGCAGTTTAACAGAGGATGAGCAGTTCTTC. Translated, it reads CASSLTEDEQFF. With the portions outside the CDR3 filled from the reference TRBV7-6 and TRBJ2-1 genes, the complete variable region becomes GAGVSQSPRYKVTKRGQDVALRCDPISGHVSLYWYRQALGQGPEFLTYFNYEAQQDKSGLPNDRFSAERPEGSISTLTIQRTEQRDSAMYRCASSLTEDEQFFGPGTRLTVL.